This passage covers 10 T cell receptor beta chains from one sample sequenced in a study of regulatory T cells in long-lasting Graves disease. As for time point: newly diagnosed GD, antithyroid drugs for less than 3 months. PBMC RNA served as the TCR library source. To make TCR beta libraries, researchers used iRepertoire HTBI primers and Arm-PCR of CDR3 regions. TCRdb reprocessed the multiplex PCR reads via MiXCR and lists one record per CDR3 protein. Altogether roughly 380,000 distinct CDR3 sequences are present, 15% to 19% being singletons, with the ten largest covering about a fifth. This material consisted of peripheral blood mononuclear cells (PBMCs), taken at new diagnosis, from a patient treated with antithyroid drugs. Receptors were obtained from a female donor with Graves disease.

This clonotype was seen ten or more times. The gene calls are TRBV20-1 and TRBJ2-5; the match to TRBD1 covers 10 bases. V was clipped by 6 bases and J by 3 bases; unmatched bases: 4. In germline, CDR1 is DFQATT, CDR2 SNEGSKA (reference sequence). This CDR3 comprises 13 residues. The CDR3 loop reads CSAPGQGKETQYF. In DNA form, the CDR3 reads TGCAGTGCCCCGGGACAGGGGAAAGAGACCCAGTACTTC.

The rearrangement joins TRBV29-1 to TRBJ2-1; D unclear. V was shortened by 4 bases and J by 6 bases, with 7 bases between the two germline ends. This CDR3 contains 11 residues. Germline CDR1 is SQVTM and CDR2 is ANQGSEA. The CDR3, as DNA: TGCAGCGTTGTAACGAGCAATGAGCAGTTCTTC. Protein sequence: CSVVTSNEQFF.

There are a few counts of this clonotype. CDR3 protein: CASRGGGGGIDEQFF. As DNA, the CDR3 is TGTGCCAGCAGAGGCGGTGGGGGAGGGATAGATGAGCAGTTCTTC. The rearrangement links TRBV6-1 to TRBJ2-1; the match to TRBD2 covers 7 bases. V dropped 6 bases and J dropped 8; count of bases not matched to a gene: 13. The CDR3 is 15 residues long. Germline V CDR1 and CDR2: MNHNS, SASEGT.

The V call is TRBV4-1, the J call TRBJ2-2, with 10 positions matching TRBD2. CDR1 and CDR2 (germline): MGHRA, YSYEKL. V was clipped by 4 bases and J by 6 bases; unmatched bases: 8. This CDR3 spans 16 amino acids. Here the CDR3 reads CASSPTSGAVSGELFF. The CDR3 nucleotides read TGCGCCAGCAGCCCAACTAGCGGGGCGGTCTCCGGGGAGCTGTTTTTT.

At least ten counts were recorded for this clonotype. The chain is built from TRBV7-8 and TRBJ2-5; a possible D gene is TRBD2 (5 bases). Germline V gives CDR1 SGHVS, CDR2 FQNEAQ. V was pared by 0 bases and J by 5 bases, with 16 bases between. The CDR3 sequence is 16 residues long. In nucleotides, the CDR3 is TGTGCCAGCAGCTTAGCGTTCGGAGCGGCCCAGGAGACCCAGTACTTC. Translation: CASSLAFGAAQETQYF. Variable domain in full (rest from reference TRBV7-8 and TRBJ2-5): GAGVSQSPRYKVAKRGQDVALRCDPISGHVSLFWYQQALGQGPEFLTYFQNEAQLDKSGLPSDRFFAERPEGSVSTLKIQRTQQEDSAVYLCASSLAFGAAQETQYFGPGTRLLVL.

This clonotype was seen only a few times. The chain links TRBV9 to TRBJ2-5, with 7 bases aligning to TRBD2. Germline-derived CDR1 and CDR2 are SGDLS and YYNGEE. CDR3 length: 15 residues. V shed 3 bases and J 3 bases; nucleotides not matched to a gene: 8. The CDR3 loop reads CASSGSGTTKETQYF. The CDR3 bases are TGTGCCAGCAGCGGATCCGGGACTACAAAAGAGACCCAGTACTTC.

Ten or more counts support this clonotype. V usage is TRBV6-4 and J usage is TRBJ2-2; no firm D call. The CDR3 loop spans 15 amino acids. Trimming removed 7 bases at V and 0 bases at J, with 12 bases between. Germline V gene data show CDR1 as MRHNA and CDR2 as SNTAGT. CDR3 sequence reads: CASTEDASNTGELFF. CDR3 DNA: TGTGCCAGCACCGAGGACGCCTCGAACACCGGGGAGCTGTTTTTT.

The V call is TRBV20-1, the J call TRBJ2-7; D is undetermined. The CDR3 is 15 residues long. Germline V gene data show CDR1 as DFQATT and CDR2 as SNEGSKA (reference sequence). The V and J ends lost 1 base and 3 bases respectively, with 16 bases between them. The CDR3 DNA sequence: TGCAGTGCTAGAGTGGATGTCGGATTTAACTACGAGCAGTACTTC. Protein product: CSARVDVGFNYEQYF.

This clonotype was counted ten times or more. V and J are TRBV11-2 and TRBJ2-7; 9 bases agree with TRBD1. CDR1 and CDR2 (germline): SGHAT, FQNNGV. The CDR3 loop spans 15 amino acids. Trimming removed 4 bases from V and 1 base from J; junction bases left unmatched: 5. CDR3 DNA: TGTGCCAGCAGCTGGGACAGGGCTAATTCCTACGAGCAGTACTTC. Its protein is CASSWDRANSYEQYF.

Worth noting for this clonotype: In this CDR3 the conserved last residue, phenylalanine or tryptophan, is missing, so a read error is likely. The chain employs TRBV7-2 and TRBJ2-3; 8 nucleotides match TRBD2. J gave up 6 bases and V 5 bases, and 7 bases lay outside the gene matches. The germline CDR1 and CDR2 sequences are SGHTA and FQGNSA. The CDR3 spans 14 residues. CDR3 loop: CASSASGGEDTQYI. The CDR3 coding sequence is TGTGCCAGCAGCGCGAGCGGGGGAGAGGATACGCAGTATATT.